This paragraph covers one TCR beta chain sequence. Trimming stripped 8 bases from V and 1 base from J, with 15 bases between. CDR3 length: 15 residues. Per the germline V gene, CDR1 is LNHDA and CDR2 is SQIVND (reference sequence). The sample's time point: baseline pretreatment blood. Regarding treatment: 15 Gy SBRT to primary tumor, nephrectomy 4 weeks later. Radiation-treated patients gave blood at baseline, week 2 and week 4. The patient's renal cell carcinoma had clear cell pathology. The data belong to a study of radiation and T cells in renal cell carcinoma. Sequenced by immunoSEQ multiplex PCR; TCRdb stores in-frame clones only, minus some. Of approximately 150,000 clones in the sample, about 88% were seen once.

The V gene is TRBV19, the J gene TRBJ1-5; a possible D gene is TRBD1 (5 bases). This specimen was blood, taken from a patient whose treatment included radiotherapy and nephrectomy. This TCR came from a woman in her sixties or seventies with renal cell carcinoma. In DNA form, the CDR3 reads TGTGCCAGTGGAGCAGGGTTTCGGAGCAATCAGCCCCAGCATTTT. Residues: CASGAGFRSNQPQHF.